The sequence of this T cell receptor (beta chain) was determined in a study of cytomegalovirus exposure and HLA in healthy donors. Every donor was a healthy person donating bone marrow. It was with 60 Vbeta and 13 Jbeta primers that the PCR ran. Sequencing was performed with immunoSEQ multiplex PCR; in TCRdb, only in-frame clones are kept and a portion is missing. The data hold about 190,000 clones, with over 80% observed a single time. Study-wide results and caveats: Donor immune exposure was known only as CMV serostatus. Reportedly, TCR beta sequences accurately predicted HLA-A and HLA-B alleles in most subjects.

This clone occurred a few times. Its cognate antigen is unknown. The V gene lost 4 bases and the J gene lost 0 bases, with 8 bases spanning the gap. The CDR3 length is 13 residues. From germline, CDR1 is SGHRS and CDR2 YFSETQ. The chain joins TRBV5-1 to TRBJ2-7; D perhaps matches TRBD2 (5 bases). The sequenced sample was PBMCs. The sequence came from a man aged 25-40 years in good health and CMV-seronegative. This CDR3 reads CASSRGSSYEQYF. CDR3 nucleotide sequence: TGCGCCAGCAGCCGGGGTAGCTCCTACGAGCAGTACTTC.